The next 21 T cell receptor beta chains were all read from a single sample in a study of shared clonotypes between healthy human individuals (dated by TCRdb to between 2020 and 2021). Library generation was performed with the immunoSEQ multiplex PCR assay. TCRdb provides this immuneACCESS table in a form limited to in-frame rearrangements. Some clones are lacking; in checked studies, under half of them reflect an unresolved V gene, and why the rest are absent is not known. This sample lists around 980,000 clones; approximately 80% were detected once. Clones ranked in the top ten supply 0.5% to 0.65% of the sample. Specimen: memory CD4+ T cells from PBMCs. The cell subset or site label here, explained by the study, means: CD45RA-negative fraction. The receptors come from a man between 18 and 35 years old in good health. Some clones in this sample may be carry-over from other donors' samples.

The V and J genes are TRBV7-9 and TRBJ2-2; 9 bases map to TRBD1. The trim removed 4 bases at V and 3 bases at J, leaving 6 bases unmatched. Germline lookup yields CDR1 SEHNR and CDR2 FQNEAQ (reference sequence). This CDR3 has 16 residues. CDR3 protein: CASSSRTGEDTGELFF. CDR3 nucleotide sequence: TGTGCCAGCAGCTCTAGGACAGGGGAGGACACCGGGGAGCTGTTTTTT.

This chain joins TRBV14 and TRBJ1-1; D unclear. The ends were cut back, 1 base at V and 11 bases at J, with 14 bases in the middle. This CDR3 region has 13 residues. Germline CDR1 reads SGHDN; CDR2 reads FVKESK. Here the CDR3 reads CASSQGPAGAAFF. The CDR3 coding sequence is TGTGCCAGCAGCCAAGGCCCAGCGGGTGCGGCTTTCTTT.

This chain joins TRBV5-4 and TRBJ2-1; TRBD2 matches at 8 bases. The CDR3 length is 16 residues. The V gene end was trimmed by 0 bases and the J gene end by 4 bases; junction bases not matched to a gene: 6. CDR1 is SGHNT and CDR2 is YYREEE in the germline V gene (reference sequence). The CDR3 DNA reads as TGTGCCAGCAGCTTGGGGCCAGCGGGAGAATACAATGAGCAGTTCTTC. Its protein is CASSLGPAGEYNEQFF.

V is TRBV28 and J is TRBJ1-2; 8 bases are a match to TRBD1. From germline, CDR1 is MDHEN and CDR2 SYDVKM. This CDR3 is built from 17 residues. Trimming removed 2 bases from V and 4 bases from J; junction bases left unmatched: 12. For the CDR3, the DNA is TGTGCCAGCAGTTTAGCAGGGGGCGCGGAGGGGGGCTATGGCTACACCTTC. Amino acid sequence: CASSLAGGAEGGYGYTF.

Turning to this clone: Other DNA sequences of this sample code for an identical CDR3. The CDR3 reads CASSEPGQGWGYTF. CDR3 in DNA: TGTGCCAGCAGTGAACCGGGACAGGGCTGGGGCTACACCTTC. V is TRBV6-1 and J is TRBJ1-2; TRBD1 aligns across 9 bases. The J segment lost 8 bases and the V segment lost 2 bases, leaving 6 bases of the junction unmatched. Germline V gene lookup returns CDR1 MNHNS and CDR2 SASEGT. The CDR3 is 14 residues long.

The V call is TRBV10-3, the J call TRBJ2-3, with D uncertain. The CDR3 has 12 amino acids. The V end lost 8 bases, the J end lost 4 bases, and 10 bases lay between the germline ends. Germline values: CDR1 ENHRY, CDR2 SYGVKD. This CDR3 is CAIRAPADTQYF. The CDR3 DNA reads as TGTGCCATCCGCGCTCCAGCAGATACGCAGTATTTT.

The J gene is TRBJ1-3, the V gene TRBV18; maybe TRBD1 (5 bases). The CDR3 totals 14 residues. Trimming pared 2 bases from V and 2 bases from J, leaving 7 bases between. Germline assignment: CDR1 KGHSH and CDR2 LQKENI. CDR3 in amino acids: CASSPGGTGNTIYF. In nucleotides, the CDR3 is TGTGCCAGCTCACCAGGGGGGACTGGAAACACCATATATTTT.

This clone has only one observation. The same CDR3 also results from other DNA sequences found in this sample. The chain is built from TRBV4-1 and TRBJ2-3, with D possibly matching TRBD1 (6 bases). The CDR3 covers 11 residues. Germline-derived CDR1 and CDR2 are MGHRA and YSYEKL. Deletions cut 6 bases from V and 6 bases from J, with 7 bases between. CDR3 in amino acids: CASSQGDTQYF. Here the CDR3 DNA reads TGCGCCAGCAGTCAGGGGGATACGCAGTATTTT.

The V gene is TRBV7-2, the J gene TRBJ1-5; 9 bases match TRBD1. The V segment lost 2 bases and the J segment 0 bases; nucleotides outside the gene matches: 11. This CDR3 has 19 residues. The V gene's germline CDR1 is SGHTA and CDR2 FQGNSA. The chain's CDR3 is CASSLSGTGMWGSNQPQHF. CDR3 nucleotide sequence: TGTGCCAGCAGCTTATCCGGGACAGGGATGTGGGGTAGCAATCAGCCCCAGCATTTT.

This clone was seen at least ten times. V usage is TRBV7-2 and J usage is TRBJ2-1; tentatively, D is TRBD2 (6 bases). This CDR3 comprises 13 residues. The V end was cut by 5 bases, the J end by 3 bases, with 8 bases between. Germline lookup yields CDR1 SGHTA and CDR2 FQGNSA. The CDR3 reads CASSVTSYNEQFF. As DNA, the CDR3 is TGTGCCAGCAGCGTGACTAGCTACAATGAGCAGTTCTTC. Together with reference TRBV7-2 and TRBJ2-1, the CDR3 gives the full variable domain: GAGVSQSPSNKVTEKGKDVELRCDPISGHTALYWYRQSLGQGLEFLIYFQGNSAPDKSGLPSDRFSAERTGGSVSTLTIQRTQQEDSAVYLCASSVTSYNEQFFGPGTRLTVL.

The chain uses TRBV5-1 and TRBJ2-3, with TRBD2 matching over 13 bases. V lost 4 bases and J lost 7; bases outside the gene matches: 6. The germline CDR1 and CDR2 sequences are SGHRS and YFSETQ. The CDR3 sequence is 15 residues long. This CDR3 reads CASSPTSGGLNTQYF. Here the CDR3 DNA reads TGCGCCAGCAGCCCGACTAGCGGGGGGCTGAATACGCAGTATTTT. Looking up the rest from reference TRBV5-1 and TRBJ2-3 gives the full variable domain: KAGVTQTPRYLIKTRGQQVTLSCSPISGHRSVSWYQQTPGQGLQFLFEYFSETQRNKGNFPGRFSGRQFSNSRSEMNVSTLELGDSALYLCASSPTSGGLNTQYFGPGTRLTVL.

On this clone itself: Other nucleotide sequences in the sample specify the same CDR3. The chain is built from TRBV7-9 and TRBJ1-1; no reliable D call. The CDR3 runs to 13 residues. From germline, CDR1 is SEHNR and CDR2 FQNEAQ (reference sequence). V lost 1 base and J 4 bases, leaving 7 bases between the germline ends. This CDR3 reads CASSLDSGTEAFF. In nucleotides, the CDR3 is TGTGCCAGCAGCTTAGACTCCGGCACTGAAGCTTTCTTT.

The chain is built from TRBV6-5 and TRBJ1-1, with TRBD1 as a possible D gene (5 bases). The CDR3 has 12 amino acids. The germline gives CDR1 MNHEY, CDR2 SVGAGI. Trimming took off 6 bases at V and 12 bases at J, with 17 bases between the two ends. The CDR3 loop reads CASSGRGTNSFF. In nucleotides, the CDR3 is TGTGCCAGCAGCGGGCGGGGGACTAACTCTTTCTTT.

This clone was recorded only once. The chain links TRBV5-1 to TRBJ1-1; D is possibly TRBD1 (6 bases). CDR1 and CDR2 (germline): SGHRS, YFSETQ. V was trimmed by 4 bases and J by 1 base, leaving 11 bases between them. The CDR3 extends over 14 amino acids. The CDR3 DNA is TGCGCCAGCAGCCAGGGGATTACGAACACTGAAGCTTTCTTT. Translated, it gives CASSQGITNTEAFF.

As concerns this clone: With only one base between it and a far larger clone, this is likely a read error. The same CDR3 also results from other DNA sequences found in this sample. The chain employs TRBV6-5 and TRBJ1-5; 9 nucleotides agree with TRBD1. CDR1 is MNHEY, CDR2 SVGAGI, per germline. CDR3 size: 13 residues. Trimming took 6 bases from V and 4 from J; bases not matched to a gene: 1. The CDR3 region is CASSGTGNQPQHF. CDR3 DNA: TGTGCCAGCAGCGGGACAGGGAATCAGCCCCAGCATTTT.

The rearrangement joins TRBV28 to TRBJ2-5; D may be TRBD1 or TRBD2 (6 bases each). Trimming removed 8 bases at V and 4 bases at J, with 20 bases between. CDR3 length equals 15 residues. Germline lookup yields CDR1 MDHEN and CDR2 SYDVKM. The CDR3 loop reads CASESSGAQGETQYF. In DNA form, the CDR3 reads TGTGCCAGCGAGAGTTCGGGGGCGCAGGGAGAGACCCAGTACTTC. The full variable domain, with the rest looked up from reference TRBV28 and TRBJ2-5, is DVKVTQSSRYLVKRTGEKVFLECVQDMDHENMFWYRQDPGLGLRLIYFSYDVKMKEKGDIPEGYSVSREKKERFSLILESASTNQTSMYLCASESSGAQGETQYFGPGTRLLVL.

Written as DNA, the CDR3 is TGTGCCAGCAGCGCCCTAGACAGGGAAGGTGAAAAACTGTTTTTT. Translated, it gives CASSALDREGEKLFF. V gene TRBV9 combines with J gene TRBJ1-4; 7 bases agree with TRBD1. The CDR3 runs to 15 residues. Germline V gene sequence: CDR1 SGDLS, CDR2 YYNGEE. With V trimmed by 3 bases and J by 7 bases, 9 bases remained unmatched.

The V call is TRBV5-1, the J call TRBJ2-7; 7 bases fit TRBD2. The germline V gene has CDR1 SGHRS and CDR2 YFSETQ. The ends lost 4 bases at V and 5 bases at J; junction bases unmatched: 18. The CDR3 runs 17 residues. Here the CDR3 DNA reads TGCGCCAGCAGCCTACGCCAATCCGCCGCGGGAGCGAACGAGCAGTACTTC. The encoded protein is CASSLRQSAAGANEQYF.

V is TRBV28 and J is TRBJ2-3; D ambiguous. The length of the CDR3 is 14 residues. Trimming pared 6 bases from V and 10 bases from J, leaving 20 bases between. Germline CDR1 and CDR2: MDHEN and SYDVKM. The DNA of the CDR3 is TGTGCCAGCAGGGTCGATGGTCACATATTGGCGCAGTATTTT. Protein sequence: CASRVDGHILAQYF.

Of note for this clone: Within the sample, other DNA sequences also encode this same CDR3. The chain recombines TRBV6-5 with TRBJ2-7; 14 bases fit TRBD2. CDR3 length: 15 amino acids. Trimming took 6 bases from V and 4 from J; bases not matched to a gene: 5. Per germline, CDR1 MNHEY and CDR2 SVGAGI. The DNA of the CDR3 is TGTGCCAGCAGCCGACTAGCGGGAGGGCCTTACGAGCAGTACTTC. Encoded protein: CASSRLAGGPYEQYF.

The chain employs TRBV6-1 and TRBJ1-4; a weak D match, TRBD1 (6 bases). Trimming removed 6 bases from V and 5 bases from J, with 10 bases in between. Germline V CDR1 and CDR2: MNHNS, SASEGT. The length of the CDR3 is 13 residues. CDR3 sequence reads: CASSRTVNEKLFF. In DNA form, the CDR3 reads TGTGCCAGCAGCCGGACAGTAAATGAAAAACTGTTTTTT.